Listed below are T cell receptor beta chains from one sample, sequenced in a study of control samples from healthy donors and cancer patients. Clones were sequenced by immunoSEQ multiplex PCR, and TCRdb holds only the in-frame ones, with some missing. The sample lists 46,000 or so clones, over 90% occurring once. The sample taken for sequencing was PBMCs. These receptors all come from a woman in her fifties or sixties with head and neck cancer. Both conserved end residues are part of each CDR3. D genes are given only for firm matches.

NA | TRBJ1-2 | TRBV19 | TGTGCCAGTAGTATCGGGCAGTATGGCTACACCTTC | CASSIGQYGYTF
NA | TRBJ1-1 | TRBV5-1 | TGCGCCAGCAGCTTGAGACGGGACAACACTGAAGCTTTCTTT | CASSLRRDNTEAFF
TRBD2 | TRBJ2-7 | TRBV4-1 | TGCGCCAGCAGCCAGGAGACTAGCGGGAGGGGTGAGCAGTACTTC | CASSQETSGRGEQYF
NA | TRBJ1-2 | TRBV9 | TGTGCCAGCAGCCCCATCATACAGCCCTCCAAAGTTGAAGATGGCTACACCTTC | CASSPIIQPSKVEDGYTF
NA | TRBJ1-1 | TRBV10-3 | TGTGCCATCAGTGAGGAGGGCATGAACACTGAAGCTTTCTTT | CAISEEGMNTEAFF
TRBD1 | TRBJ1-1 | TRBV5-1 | TGCGCCAGCAGCTCAGACAGGGGGTCTGAAGCTTTCTTT | CASSSDRGSEAFF
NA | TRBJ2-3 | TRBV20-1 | TGCAGTGCTAGTGGGCAGAGCACAGATACGCAGTATTTT | CSASGQSTDTQYF
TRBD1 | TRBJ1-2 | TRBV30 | TGTGCCTGGAGACGGACAGGGGCCCGCCGCATTTATGGCTACACCTTC | CAWRRTGARRIYGYTF
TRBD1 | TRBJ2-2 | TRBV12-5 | TGTGCTAGTGGTATGACCTACAGGGGTGACACCGGGGAGCTGTTTTTT | CASGMTYRGDTGELFF
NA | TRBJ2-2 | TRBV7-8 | TGTGCCAGCAGCTTATGGGCAACGAACACCGGGGAGCTGTTTTTT | CASSLWATNTGELFF
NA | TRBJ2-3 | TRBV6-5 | TGTGCCAGCAGTCCCGGGGGTACAGATACGCAGTATTTT | CASSPGGTDTQYF
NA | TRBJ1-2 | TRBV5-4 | TGTGCCAGCAGTCCCAGGGGCGCGGAAGGCTACACCTTC | CASSPRGAEGYTF
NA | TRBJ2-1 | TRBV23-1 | TGCGCCAGCAGTCAATGGCCTGGACTACCGTTCAATGAGCAGTTCTTC | CASSQWPGLPFNEQFF
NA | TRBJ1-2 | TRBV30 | TGTGCCTGGAGTGTACGGCAGACAGTTTATGGCTACACCTTC | CAWSVRQTVYGYTF
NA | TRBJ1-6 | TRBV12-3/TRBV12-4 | TGTGCCAGCAGTTTAGTGGGGGGGGCCCTCCACTTT | CASSLVGGALHF
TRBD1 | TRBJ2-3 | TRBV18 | TGTGCCAGCTCACCACCGGCCGGACAGGGAGATACGCAGTATTTT | CASSPPAGQGDTQYF
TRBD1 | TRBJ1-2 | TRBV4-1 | TGCGCCAGCAGCCCCCGGACAGGGGAGAGCTATGGCTACACCTTC | CASSPRTGESYGYTF
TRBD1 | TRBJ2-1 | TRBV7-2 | TGTGCCAGCAGCTTAGCTAGGGACAGAGAGCAGTTCTTC | CASSLARDREQFF
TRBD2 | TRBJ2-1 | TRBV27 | TGTGCCAGCAGTTTACGGGGGGGTCACCTAAGCTCCTACAATGAGCAGTTCTTC | CASSLRGGHLSSYNEQFF